This T cell receptor (beta chain) comes out of a study of Tregs in tolerant kidney transplant recipients. Data came from immunoSEQ multiplex PCR; TCRdb stores just in-frame clones and leaves some out. Here the sample spans approximately 75,000 clones, 75% to 95% being singletons. V lost 2 bases and J lost 3; bases outside the gene matches: 6. CDR1 and CDR2 (germline): SGHTS, YDEGEE. The CDR3 runs to 15 residues. This TCR was recovered from a human donor who received a combined kidney and bone marrow transplant. J is TRBJ1-2 and V is TRBV5-8, with 8 positions matching TRBD1. The sequenced sample was Tregs from blood, obtained before the transplant. The CDR3 nucleotides are TGTGCCAGCAGCTTCGGACAGGGACTCTACTATGGCTACACCTTC. Protein: CASSFGQGLYYGYTF. Complete variable domain (other parts from reference TRBV5-8 and TRBJ1-2): EAGVTQSPTHLIKTRGQQATLRCSPISGHTSVYWYQQALGLGLQFLLWYDEGEERNRGNFPPRFSGRQFPNYSSELNVNALELEDSALYLCASSFGQGLYYGYTFGSGTRLTVV.